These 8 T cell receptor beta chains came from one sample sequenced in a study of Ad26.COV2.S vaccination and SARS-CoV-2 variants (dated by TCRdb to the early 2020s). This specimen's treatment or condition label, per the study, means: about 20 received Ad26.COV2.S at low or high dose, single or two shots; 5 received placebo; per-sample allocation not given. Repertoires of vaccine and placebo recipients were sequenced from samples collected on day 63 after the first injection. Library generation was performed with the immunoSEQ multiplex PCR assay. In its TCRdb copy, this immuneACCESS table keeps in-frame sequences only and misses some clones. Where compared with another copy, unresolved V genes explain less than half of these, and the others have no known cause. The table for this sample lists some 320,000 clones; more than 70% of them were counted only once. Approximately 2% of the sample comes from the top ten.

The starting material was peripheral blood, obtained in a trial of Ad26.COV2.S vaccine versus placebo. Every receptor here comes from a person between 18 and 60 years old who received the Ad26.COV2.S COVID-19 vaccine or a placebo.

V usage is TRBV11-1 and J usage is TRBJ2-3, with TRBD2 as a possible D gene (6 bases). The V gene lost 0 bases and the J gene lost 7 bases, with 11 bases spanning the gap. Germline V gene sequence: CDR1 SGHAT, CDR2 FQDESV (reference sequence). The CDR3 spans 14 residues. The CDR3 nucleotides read TGTGCCAGCAGCTTAGCCGTGGGGGGTCATACGCAGTATTTT. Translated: CASSLAVGGHTQYF.

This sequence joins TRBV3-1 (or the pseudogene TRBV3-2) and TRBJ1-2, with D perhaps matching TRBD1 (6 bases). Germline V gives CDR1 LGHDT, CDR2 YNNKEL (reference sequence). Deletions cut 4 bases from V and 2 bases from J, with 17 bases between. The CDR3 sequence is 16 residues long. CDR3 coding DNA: TGTGCCAGCAGCCTCTCCCGATTGACAGGCAACTATGGCTACACCTTC. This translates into CASSLSRLTGNYGYTF.

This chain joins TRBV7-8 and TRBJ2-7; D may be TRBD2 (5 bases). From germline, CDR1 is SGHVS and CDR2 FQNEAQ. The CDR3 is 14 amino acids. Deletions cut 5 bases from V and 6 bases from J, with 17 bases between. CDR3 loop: CASSTWEIVLEQYF. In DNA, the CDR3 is TGTGCCAGCAGCACCTGGGAGATTGTCCTCGAGCAGTACTTC.

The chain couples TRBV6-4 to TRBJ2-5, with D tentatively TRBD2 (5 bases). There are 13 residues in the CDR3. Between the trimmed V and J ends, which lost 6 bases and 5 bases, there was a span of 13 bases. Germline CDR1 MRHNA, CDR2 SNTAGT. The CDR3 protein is CASRASRWETQYF. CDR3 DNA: TGTGCCAGCAGGGCTAGCCGGTGGGAGACCCAGTACTTC.

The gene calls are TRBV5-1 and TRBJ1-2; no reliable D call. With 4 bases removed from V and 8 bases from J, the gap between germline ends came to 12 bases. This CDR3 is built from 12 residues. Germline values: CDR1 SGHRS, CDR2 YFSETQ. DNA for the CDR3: TGCGCCAGCAGCCTGGACTGGTCCGGCTACACCTTC. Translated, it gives CASSLDWSGYTF.

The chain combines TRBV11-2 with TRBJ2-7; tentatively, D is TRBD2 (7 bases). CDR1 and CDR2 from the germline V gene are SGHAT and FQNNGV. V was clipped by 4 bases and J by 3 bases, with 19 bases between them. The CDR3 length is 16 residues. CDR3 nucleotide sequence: TGTGCCAGCAGCTCTACGGGGGGCAGGGCGTACTACGAGCAGTACTTC. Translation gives CASSSTGGRAYYEQYF. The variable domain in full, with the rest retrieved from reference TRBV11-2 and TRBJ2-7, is EAGVAQSPRYKIIEKRQSVAFWCNPISGHATLYWYQQILGQGPKLLIQFQNNGVVDDSQLPKDRFSAERLKGVDSTLKIQPAKLEDSAVYLCASSSTGGRAYYEQYFGPGTRLTVT.

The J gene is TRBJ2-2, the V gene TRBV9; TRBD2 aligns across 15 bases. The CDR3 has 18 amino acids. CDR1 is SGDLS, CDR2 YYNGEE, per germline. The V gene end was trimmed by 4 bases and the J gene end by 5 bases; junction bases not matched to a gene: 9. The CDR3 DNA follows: TGTGCCAGCAGCTCGGGACTAGCGGGGGGCCTCACTACCGGGGAGCTGTTTTTT. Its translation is CASSSGLAGGLTTGELFF. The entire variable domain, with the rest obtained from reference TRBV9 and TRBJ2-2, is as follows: DSGVTQTPKHLITATGQRVTLRCSPRSGDLSVYWYQQSLDQGLQFLIQYYNGEERAKGNILERFSAQQFPDLHSELNLSSLELGDSALYFCASSSGLAGGLTTGELFFGEGSRLTVL.

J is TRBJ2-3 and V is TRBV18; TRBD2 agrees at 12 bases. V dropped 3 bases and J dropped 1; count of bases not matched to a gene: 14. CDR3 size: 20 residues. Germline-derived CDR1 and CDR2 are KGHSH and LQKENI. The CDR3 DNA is TGTGCCAGCTCACCGGTCGCACCTAGCGGGGGGGCCAGGGGCACAGATACGCAGTATTTT. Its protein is CASSPVAPSGGARGTDTQYF.